This T cell receptor beta chain was documented in a study of blood T cells in healthy people across ages. Study-wide findings and caveats: As age increased, TCR beta diversity per million T cells fell in a roughly linear fashion.

This CDR3 region has 14 residues. As to this clonotype: Its specificity is unknown.

A second PCR, run for roughly 7 to 11 cycles, used a sample-barcoded 5' primer plus a J-beta primer mix. In TCRdb, the 5' RACE reads were re-called with MiXCR into one record per CDR3 protein. The sample consists of approximately 690,000 distinct CDR3 sequences, approximately 50% of them appearing once. V and J are TRBV21-1 and TRBJ1-2; the table's D call, TRBD1, has no DNA check behind it. TRBV21-1 counts as a pseudogene. This TCR derives from a man aged 60 to 69 in good health. Sequencing used blood. The chain's CDR3 is CASSRGQGRYGYTF. Written as DNA, the CDR3 is TGTGCCAGCAGCAGGGGACAGGGAAGGTATGGCTACACCTTC.